This T cell receptor (beta chain) was recorded in a study of early T cells in non-severe SARS-CoV-2 infection. The library protocol tagged individual cDNA molecules with unique molecular identifiers. TCRdb re-analysed the 5' RACE reads in MiXCR, keeping a single row per CDR3 protein. This sample has 95,000 to 120,000 distinct CDR3 sequences, with 9% to 14% found just once. The germline V and J ends were trimmed by 11 bases and 6 bases, with 8 bases remaining between them. Per germline, CDR1 WSHSY and CDR2 SAAADI. The CDR3 contains 9 residues. Sequenced material: whole blood. The chain joins TRBV10-2 to TRBJ2-7; D call uncertain. The sequence derives from an adult who was a healthcare worker with PCR-confirmed SARS-CoV-2 infection or an uninfected control (not recorded which). The CDR3: CAVPCEQYF. The DNA of the CDR3 is TGCGCCGTCCCTTGCGAGCAGTACTTC.